The 15 T cell receptor beta chains below come from one sample, sequenced in a study of blood T cell repertoires in COVID-19. Generated by immunoSEQ multiplex PCR, the TCRdb table keeps only in-frame clones and is missing some. This table holds approximately 40,000 clones, 84% found once. The sample consisted of peripheral blood. The receptor source for this set is a human donor in a cohort sampled during active COVID-19.

This clone has more than one count but fewer than ten. The V call is TRBV11-2, the J call TRBJ1-6; 9 positions match TRBD1. J lost 7 bases, V lost 2 bases, and 3 bases had no gene match. CDR3 size: 15 residues. Germline-derived CDR1 and CDR2 are SGHAT and FQNNGV. The CDR3 DNA reads as TGTGCCAGCAGCTTACCAGGACAGGGGAATTCACCCCTCCACTTT. The encoded protein is CASSLPGQGNSPLHF.

This chain connects TRBV5-1 to TRBJ2-7; D is ambiguous. The CDR3 runs to 15 residues. CDR1 SGHRS and CDR2 YFSETQ come from the germline V gene. V was trimmed by 1 base and J by 2 bases, leaving 13 bases between them. DNA of the CDR3: TGCGCCAGCAGCTTGACGCAGATACCACCCTACGAGCAGTACGTC. It encodes CASSLTQIPPYEQYV.

V is TRBV19 and J is TRBJ2-1, with 8 bases that match TRBD2. This CDR3 has 14 amino acids. V shed 7 bases, J shed 8 bases, and the junction held 10 bases outside the gene matches. From germline, CDR1 is LNHDA and CDR2 SQIVND (reference sequence). The CDR3 here is CASMKRGIGDEQFF. The DNA for the CDR3 is TGTGCCAGTATGAAGCGGGGGATAGGGGATGAGCAGTTCTTC. The full variable domain, its missing parts supplied by reference TRBV19 and TRBJ2-1, is DGGITQSPKYLFRKEGQNVTLSCEQNLNHDAMYWYRQDPGQGLRLIYYSQIVNDFQKGDIAEGYSVSREKKESFPLTVTSAQKNPTAFYLCASMKRGIGDEQFFGPGTRLTVL.

This chain joins TRBV19 and TRBJ1-6; the match to TRBD1 covers 8 bases. V shed 7 bases and J 8 bases; nucleotides not matched to a gene: 4. CDR1 and CDR2 (germline): LNHDA, SQIVND (reference sequence). CDR3 size: 13 residues. The CDR3 DNA is TGTGCCAGTAACGGACAGGGAGATTCACCCCTCCACTTT. Protein product: CASNGQGDSPLHF.

J is TRBJ2-3 and V is TRBV9; 7 bases match TRBD2. The germline CDR1 and CDR2 sequences are SGDLS and YYNGEE. V was pared by 0 bases and J by 3 bases, with 1 base of the junction left unmatched. The CDR3 runs 14 residues. In DNA, the CDR3 is TGTGCCAGCAGCGTAGAAGCGGGGACAGATACGCAGTATTTT. It translates to CASSVEAGTDTQYF.

CDR3 DNA: TGTGCCAGCAGCCTACGACAGGGGGCGATCCCGGGGGTTGGCTACACCTTC. Its protein product is CASSLRQGAIPGVGYTF. The rearrangement uses TRBV3-1 (or the pseudogene TRBV3-2) and TRBJ1-2, with TRBD1 matching over 10 bases. CDR1 is LGHDT and CDR2 is YNNKEL in the germline V gene (reference sequence). The CDR3 consists of 17 residues. J lost 7 bases, V lost 4 bases, and 15 bases had no gene match.

The chain combines TRBV4-1 with TRBJ1-4; unclear D gene. Germline CDR1 is MGHRA and CDR2 is YSYEKL. The V gene lost 1 base and the J gene lost 5 bases, with 2 bases spanning the gap. CDR3 size: 12 residues. The CDR3 bases are TGCGCCAGCAGCCAAGTAAATGAAAAACTGTTTTTT. It codes for CASSQVNEKLFF.

The rearrangement joins TRBV11-1 to TRBJ1-1; D might be TRBD1 (6 bases). This CDR3 region has 15 residues. Trimming removed 5 bases at V and 2 bases at J, with 15 bases between. The V gene's germline CDR1 is SGHAT and CDR2 FQDESV (reference sequence). Here the CDR3 DNA reads TGTGCCAGCAGCCTACAGACAGGCTCTAACACTGAAGCTTTCTTT. It yields the protein CASSLQTGSNTEAFF. The full variable domain, completed using reference TRBV11-1 and TRBJ1-1, is EAEVAQSPRYKITEKSQAVAFWCDPISGHATLYWYRQILGQGPELLVQFQDESVVDDSQLPKDRFSAERLKGVDSTLKIQPAELGDSAMYLCASSLQTGSNTEAFFGQGTRLTVV.

The chain is built from TRBV2 and TRBJ2-1; 9 bases fit TRBD1. Germline CDR1 is SNHLY and CDR2 is FYNNEI. The CDR3 contains 15 residues. J gave up 8 bases and V 5 bases, and 10 bases lay outside the gene matches. The CDR3, as DNA: TGTGCCAGCAGTCCCCTCGGACAGGGGTCCGATGAGCAGTTCTTC. This gives the protein CASSPLGQGSDEQFF.

This clone occurred once. The rearrangement joins TRBV5-1 to TRBJ1-5; weak D call: TRBD1 (5 bases). This CDR3 is built from 14 residues. CDR1 SGHRS and CDR2 YFSETQ come from the germline V gene. The germline V and J ends were trimmed by 4 bases and 7 bases, with 15 bases remaining between them. The DNA of the CDR3 is TGCGCCAGCAGCCCGGGACTCTCGAGCCAGCCCCAGCATTTT. Its translation is CASSPGLSSQPQHF.

This clone was seen only once. This chain links TRBV10-3 with TRBJ2-7; TRBD2 is a possible D gene (5 bases). Germline loops: CDR1 ENHRY, CDR2 SYGVKD. This CDR3 spans 13 amino acids. V lost 4 bases and J lost 4, with 11 bases in between. The CDR3 DNA sequence: TGTGCCATCAGTGTCGGGGAGAAATACGAGCAGTACGTC. This sequence encodes CAISVGEKYEQYV.

V is TRBV5-1 and J is TRBJ2-3; 9 bases fit TRBD1. V was pared by 0 bases and J by 0 bases, with 11 bases of the junction left unmatched. The CDR3 loop spans 19 amino acids. Germline-derived CDR1 and CDR2 are SGHRS and YFSETQ. The CDR3 nucleotides read TGCGCCAGCAGCTTGGCCGGGGGACAGGGAGCCCCTAGCACAGATACGCAGTATTTT. This sequence encodes CASSLAGGQGAPSTDTQYF.

The chain links TRBV19 to TRBJ1-3; 7 bases map to TRBD1. The V gene's germline CDR1 is LNHDA and CDR2 SQIVND (reference sequence). Germline trimming cut 7 bases from V and 2 bases from J; bases unmatched to any gene: 5. CDR3 length: 14 residues. CDR3: CASTEGTAGNTIYF. The CDR3 nucleotides read TGTGCCAGTACCGAGGGGACAGCTGGAAACACCATATATTTT.

This chain joins TRBV5-6 and TRBJ1-2; no definite D call. The CDR3 spans 13 residues. Trimming removed 4 bases from V and 8 bases from J, with 15 bases in between. Germline CDR1 reads SGHDT; CDR2 reads YYEEEE. CDR3 coding DNA: TGTGCCAGCAGCCGGGAGGGAGGAGGGGGCTACACCTTC. Protein product: CASSREGGGGYTF.

The rearrangement joins TRBV6-5 to TRBJ2-7, with 7 bases aligning to TRBD1. V shed 2 bases and J 1 base; nucleotides not matched to a gene: 2. This CDR3 has 14 residues. Germline CDR1 MNHEY, CDR2 SVGAGI. CDR3 loop: CASSYGTASYEQYF. Written as DNA, the CDR3 is TGTGCCAGCAGTTACGGGACAGCTTCCTACGAGCAGTACTTC.